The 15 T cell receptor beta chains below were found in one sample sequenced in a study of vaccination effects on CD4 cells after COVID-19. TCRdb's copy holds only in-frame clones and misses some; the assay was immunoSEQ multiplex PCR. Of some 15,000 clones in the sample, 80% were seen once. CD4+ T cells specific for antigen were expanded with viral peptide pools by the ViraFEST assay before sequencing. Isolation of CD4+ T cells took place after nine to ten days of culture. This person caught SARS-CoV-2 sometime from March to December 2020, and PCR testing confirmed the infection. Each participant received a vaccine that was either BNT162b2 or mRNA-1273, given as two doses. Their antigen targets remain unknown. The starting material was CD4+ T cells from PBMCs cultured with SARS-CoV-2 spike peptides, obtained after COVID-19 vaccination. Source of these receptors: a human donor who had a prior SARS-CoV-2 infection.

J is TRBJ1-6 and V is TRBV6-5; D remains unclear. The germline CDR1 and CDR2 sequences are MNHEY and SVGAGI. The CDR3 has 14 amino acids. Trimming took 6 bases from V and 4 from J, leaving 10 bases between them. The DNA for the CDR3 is TGTGCCAGCAGAACCCCAGGTTATAATTCACCCCTCCACTTT. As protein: CASRTPGYNSPLHF.

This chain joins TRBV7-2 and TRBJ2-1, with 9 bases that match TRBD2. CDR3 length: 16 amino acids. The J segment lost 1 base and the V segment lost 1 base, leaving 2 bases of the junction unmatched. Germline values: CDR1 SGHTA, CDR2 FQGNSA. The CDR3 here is CASSLGLAVSYNEQFF. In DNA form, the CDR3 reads TGTGCCAGCAGCTTAGGACTAGCGGTATCCTACAATGAGCAGTTCTTC.

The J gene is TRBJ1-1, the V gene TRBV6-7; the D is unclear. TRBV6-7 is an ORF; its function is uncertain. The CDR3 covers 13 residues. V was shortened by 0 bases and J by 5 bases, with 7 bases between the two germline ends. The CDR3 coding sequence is TGTGCCAGCAGTTACTCGTGTAGGACTGAAGCTTTCTTT. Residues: CASSYSCRTEAFF.

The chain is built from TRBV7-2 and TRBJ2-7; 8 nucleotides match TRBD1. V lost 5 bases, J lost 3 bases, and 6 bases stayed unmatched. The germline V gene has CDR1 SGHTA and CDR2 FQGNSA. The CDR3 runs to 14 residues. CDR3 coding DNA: TGTGCCAGCAGCCCGGGACAGGCGAACTACGAGCAGTACTTC. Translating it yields CASSPGQANYEQYF.

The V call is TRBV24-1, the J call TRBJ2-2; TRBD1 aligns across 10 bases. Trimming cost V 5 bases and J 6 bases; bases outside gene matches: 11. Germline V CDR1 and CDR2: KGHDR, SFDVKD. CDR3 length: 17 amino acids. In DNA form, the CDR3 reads TGTGCCACCAGTGGTTTACCCCGGACAGGGGGGGCCGGGGAGCTGTTTTTT. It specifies CATSGLPRTGGAGELFF.

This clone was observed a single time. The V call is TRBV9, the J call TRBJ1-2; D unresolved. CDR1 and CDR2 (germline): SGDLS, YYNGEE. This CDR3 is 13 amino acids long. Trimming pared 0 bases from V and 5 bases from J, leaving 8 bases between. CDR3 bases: TGTGCCAGCAGCGTAGCTACGTCTTATGGCTACACCTTC. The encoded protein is CASSVATSYGYTF.

CDR3 bases: TGCAGCGTATCTGGGAGAGCGGGGAGCGAGGACAATGAGCAGTTCTTC. This codes for CSVSGRAGSEDNEQFF. V gene TRBV29-1 combines with J gene TRBJ2-1, with 7 bases identical to TRBD2. V dropped 6 bases and J dropped 5; count of bases not matched to a gene: 16. The CDR3 runs 16 residues. Germline V gene data show CDR1 as SQVTM and CDR2 as ANQGSEA.

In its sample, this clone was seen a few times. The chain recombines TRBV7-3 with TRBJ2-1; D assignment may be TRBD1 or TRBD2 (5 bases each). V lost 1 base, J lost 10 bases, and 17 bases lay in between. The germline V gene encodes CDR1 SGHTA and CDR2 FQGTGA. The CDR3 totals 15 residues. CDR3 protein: CASSLSGGQGREQFF. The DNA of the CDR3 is TGTGCCAGCAGCTTAAGCGGCGGGCAGGGCCGAGAGCAGTTCTTC.

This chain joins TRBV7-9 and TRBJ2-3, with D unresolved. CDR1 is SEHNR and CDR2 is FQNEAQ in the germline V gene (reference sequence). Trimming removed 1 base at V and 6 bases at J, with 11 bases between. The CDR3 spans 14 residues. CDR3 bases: TGTGCCAGCAGCTTAGAGGGTCCATGGGATACGCAGTATTTT. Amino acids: CASSLEGPWDTQYF.

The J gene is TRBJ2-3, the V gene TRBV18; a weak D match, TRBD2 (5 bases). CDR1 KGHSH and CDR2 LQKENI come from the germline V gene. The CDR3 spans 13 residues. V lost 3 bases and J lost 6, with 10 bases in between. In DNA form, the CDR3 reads TGTGCCAGCTCACCGCCGGGGTTCGATACGCAGTATTTT. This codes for CASSPPGFDTQYF.

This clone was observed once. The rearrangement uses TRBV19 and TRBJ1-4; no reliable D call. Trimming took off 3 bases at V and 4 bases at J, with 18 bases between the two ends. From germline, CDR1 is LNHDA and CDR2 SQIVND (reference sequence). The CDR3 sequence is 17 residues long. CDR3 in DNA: TGTGCCAGTAGTATGCTATCCCCACAGAACAATAATGAAAAACTGTTTTTT. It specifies CASSMLSPQNNNEKLFF. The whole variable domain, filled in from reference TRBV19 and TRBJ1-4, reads DGGITQSPKYLFRKEGQNVTLSCEQNLNHDAMYWYRQDPGQGLRLIYYSQIVNDFQKGDIAEGYSVSREKKESFPLTVTSAQKNPTAFYLCASSMLSPQNNNEKLFFGSGTQLSVL.

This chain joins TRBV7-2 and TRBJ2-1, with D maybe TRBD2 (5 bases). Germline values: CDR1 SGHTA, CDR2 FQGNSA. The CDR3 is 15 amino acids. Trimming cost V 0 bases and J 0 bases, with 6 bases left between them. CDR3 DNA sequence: TGTGCCAGCAGCTTAGCTGGGAGCTCCTACAATGAGCAGTTCTTC. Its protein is CASSLAGSSYNEQFF. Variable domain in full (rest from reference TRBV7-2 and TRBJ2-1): GAGVSQSPSNKVTEKGKDVELRCDPISGHTALYWYRQSLGQGLEFLIYFQGNSAPDKSGLPSDRFSAERTGGSVSTLTIQRTQQEDSAVYLCASSLAGSSYNEQFFGPGTRLTVL.

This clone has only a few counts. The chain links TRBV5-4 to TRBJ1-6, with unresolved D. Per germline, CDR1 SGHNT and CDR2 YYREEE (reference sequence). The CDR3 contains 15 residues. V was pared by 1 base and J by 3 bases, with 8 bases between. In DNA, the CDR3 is TGTGCCAGCAGCTTGACGGGGAACTATAATTCACCCCTCCACTTT. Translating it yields CASSLTGNYNSPLHF. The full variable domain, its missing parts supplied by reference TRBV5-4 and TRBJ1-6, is ETGVTQSPTHLIKTRGQQVTLRCSSQSGHNTVSWYQQALGQGPQFIFQYYREEENGRGNFPPRFSGLQFPNYSSELNVNALELDDSALYLCASSLTGNYNSPLHFGNGTRLTVT.

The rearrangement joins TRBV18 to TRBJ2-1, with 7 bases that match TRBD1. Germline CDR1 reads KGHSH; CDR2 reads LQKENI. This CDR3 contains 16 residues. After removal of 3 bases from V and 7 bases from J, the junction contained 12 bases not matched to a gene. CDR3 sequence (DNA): TGTGCCAGCTCACCGAAGGGACAGAGCGGCTTAAATGAGCAGTTCTTC. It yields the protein CASSPKGQSGLNEQFF.

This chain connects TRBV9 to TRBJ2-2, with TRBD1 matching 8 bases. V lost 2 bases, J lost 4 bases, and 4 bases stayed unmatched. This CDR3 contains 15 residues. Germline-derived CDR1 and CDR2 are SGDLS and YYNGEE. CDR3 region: CASSVTGDATGELFF. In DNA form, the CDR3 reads TGTGCCAGCAGCGTGACAGGGGACGCCACCGGGGAGCTGTTTTTT. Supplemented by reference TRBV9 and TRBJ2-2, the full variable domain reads DSGVTQTPKHLITATGQRVTLRCSPRSGDLSVYWYQQSLDQGLQFLIQYYNGEERAKGNILERFSAQQFPDLHSELNLSSLELGDSALYFCASSVTGDATGELFFGEGSRLTVL.